This T cell receptor beta chain was found in a study of CD8 T cells in Susac syndrome. Study observations and caveats: As the study acknowledged, the number of individuals who were part of its TCR sequencing and HLA analysis was relatively small.

The CDR3 loop spans 13 amino acids. Germline assignment: CDR1 MDHEN and CDR2 SYDVKM. V was pared by 6 bases and J by 5 bases, with 2 bases of the junction left unmatched. This clonotype was counted a single time. The target antigen is unknown. An amount of RNA that ranged from roughly 0.5 to 1 ug was reverse transcribed with random hexamers. A multiplex approach, immunoSEQ multiplex PCR, amplified TCR beta CDR3 across 54 Vbeta and 13 Jbeta. MiXCR, run by TCRdb on the immunoSEQ multiplex PCR reads, gives a single entry per CDR3 protein. The data contain 150,000 to 200,000 distinct CDR3 sequences, about 90% of them singletons. Controls were age- and sex-matched healthy donors. Negative magnetic isolation gave CD8+ and CD4+ cells; FACS enriched CD8+ TEMRA.

Material for sequencing was CD4+ T cells from PBMCs. The TCR was taken from a human donor in good health. The chain combines TRBV28 with TRBJ2-4, with 9 bases identical to TRBD1. Here the CDR3 reads CASSRTGENIQYF. The CDR3 bases are TGTGCCAGCAGCCGGACAGGGGAAAACATTCAGTACTTC.